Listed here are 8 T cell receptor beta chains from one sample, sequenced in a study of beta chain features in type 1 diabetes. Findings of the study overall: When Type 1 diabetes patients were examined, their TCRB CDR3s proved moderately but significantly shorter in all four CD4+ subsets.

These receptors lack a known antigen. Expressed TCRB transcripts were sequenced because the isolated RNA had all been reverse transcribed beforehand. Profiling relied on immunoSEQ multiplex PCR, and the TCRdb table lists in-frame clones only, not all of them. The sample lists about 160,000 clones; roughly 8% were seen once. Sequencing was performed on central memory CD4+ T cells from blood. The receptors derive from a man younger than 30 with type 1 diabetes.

The CDR3 region has the DNA TGCGCCAGCAGCTTACAGGGGAGGAGCACTGAAGCTTTCTTT. The encoded protein is CASSLQGRSTEAFF. The chain recombines TRBV5-1 with TRBJ1-1, with TRBD1 matching over 7 bases. Germline CDR1 and CDR2: SGHRS and YFSETQ. After removal of 2 bases from V and 4 bases from J, the junction contained 5 bases not matched to a gene. CDR3 length equals 14 residues. The whole variable domain, remainder taken from reference TRBV5-1 and TRBJ1-1, is KAGVTQTPRYLIKTRGQQVTLSCSPISGHRSVSWYQQTPGQGLQFLFEYFSETQRNKGNFPGRFSGRQFSNSRSEMNVSTLELGDSALYLCASSLQGRSTEAFFGQGTRLTVV.

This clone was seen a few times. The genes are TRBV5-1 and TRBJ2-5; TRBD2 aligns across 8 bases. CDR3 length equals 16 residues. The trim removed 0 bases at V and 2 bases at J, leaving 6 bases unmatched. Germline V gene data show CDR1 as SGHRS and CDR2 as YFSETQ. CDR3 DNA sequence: TGCGCCAGCAGCTTGGGCGCTAGCGGGCCTCAAGAGACCCAGTACTTC. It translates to CASSLGASGPQETQYF.

The CDR3 loop is CSVEDLQAGGKLFF. The CDR3 DNA is TGCAGCGTTGAAGATCTTCAGGCAGGGGGAAAACTGTTTTTT. The genes are TRBV29-1 and TRBJ1-4, with 7 bases identical to TRBD1. The length of the CDR3 is 14 residues. The J segment lost 10 bases and the V segment lost 0 bases, leaving 8 bases of the junction unmatched. Germline V gene data show CDR1 as SQVTM and CDR2 as ANQGSEA.

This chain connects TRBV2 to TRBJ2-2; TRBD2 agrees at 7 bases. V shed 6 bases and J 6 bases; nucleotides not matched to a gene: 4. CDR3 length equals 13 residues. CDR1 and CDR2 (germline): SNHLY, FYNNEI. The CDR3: CASRGAGAGELFF. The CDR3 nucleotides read TGTGCCAGCAGAGGGGCGGGAGCCGGGGAGCTGTTTTTT. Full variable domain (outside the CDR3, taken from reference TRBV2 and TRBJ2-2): EPEVTQTPSHQVTQMGQEVILRCVPISNHLYFYWYRQILGQKVEFLVSFYNNEISEKSEIFDDQFSVERPDGSNFTLKIRSTKLEDSAMYFCASRGAGAGELFFGEGSRLTVL.

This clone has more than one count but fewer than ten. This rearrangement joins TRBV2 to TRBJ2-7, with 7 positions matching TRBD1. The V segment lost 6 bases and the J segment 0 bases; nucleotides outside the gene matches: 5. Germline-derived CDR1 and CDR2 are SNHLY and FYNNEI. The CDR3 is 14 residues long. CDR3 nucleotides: TGTGCCAGCAGAGAGACAGGGACCTCCTACGAGCAGTACTTC. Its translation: CASRETGTSYEQYF.

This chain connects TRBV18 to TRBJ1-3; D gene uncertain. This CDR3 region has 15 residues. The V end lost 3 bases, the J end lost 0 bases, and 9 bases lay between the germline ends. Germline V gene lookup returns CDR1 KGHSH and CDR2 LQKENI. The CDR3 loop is CASSPGPSSGNTIYF. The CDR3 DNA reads TGTGCCAGCTCACCTGGGCCCAGCTCTGGAAACACCATATATTTT.

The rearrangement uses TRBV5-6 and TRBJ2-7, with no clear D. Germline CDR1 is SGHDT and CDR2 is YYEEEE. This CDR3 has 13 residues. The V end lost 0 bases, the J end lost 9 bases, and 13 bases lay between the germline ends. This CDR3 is CASSLDGYPGQYF. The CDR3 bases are TGTGCCAGCAGCTTGGACGGCTATCCAGGGCAGTACTTC.

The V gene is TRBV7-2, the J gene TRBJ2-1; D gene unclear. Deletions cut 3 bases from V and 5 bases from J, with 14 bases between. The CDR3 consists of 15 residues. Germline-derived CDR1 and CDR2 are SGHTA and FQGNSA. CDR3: CASSFDSQGDNEQFF. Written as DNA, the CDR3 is TGTGCCAGCAGCTTCGACTCCCAAGGCGACAATGAGCAGTTCTTC.